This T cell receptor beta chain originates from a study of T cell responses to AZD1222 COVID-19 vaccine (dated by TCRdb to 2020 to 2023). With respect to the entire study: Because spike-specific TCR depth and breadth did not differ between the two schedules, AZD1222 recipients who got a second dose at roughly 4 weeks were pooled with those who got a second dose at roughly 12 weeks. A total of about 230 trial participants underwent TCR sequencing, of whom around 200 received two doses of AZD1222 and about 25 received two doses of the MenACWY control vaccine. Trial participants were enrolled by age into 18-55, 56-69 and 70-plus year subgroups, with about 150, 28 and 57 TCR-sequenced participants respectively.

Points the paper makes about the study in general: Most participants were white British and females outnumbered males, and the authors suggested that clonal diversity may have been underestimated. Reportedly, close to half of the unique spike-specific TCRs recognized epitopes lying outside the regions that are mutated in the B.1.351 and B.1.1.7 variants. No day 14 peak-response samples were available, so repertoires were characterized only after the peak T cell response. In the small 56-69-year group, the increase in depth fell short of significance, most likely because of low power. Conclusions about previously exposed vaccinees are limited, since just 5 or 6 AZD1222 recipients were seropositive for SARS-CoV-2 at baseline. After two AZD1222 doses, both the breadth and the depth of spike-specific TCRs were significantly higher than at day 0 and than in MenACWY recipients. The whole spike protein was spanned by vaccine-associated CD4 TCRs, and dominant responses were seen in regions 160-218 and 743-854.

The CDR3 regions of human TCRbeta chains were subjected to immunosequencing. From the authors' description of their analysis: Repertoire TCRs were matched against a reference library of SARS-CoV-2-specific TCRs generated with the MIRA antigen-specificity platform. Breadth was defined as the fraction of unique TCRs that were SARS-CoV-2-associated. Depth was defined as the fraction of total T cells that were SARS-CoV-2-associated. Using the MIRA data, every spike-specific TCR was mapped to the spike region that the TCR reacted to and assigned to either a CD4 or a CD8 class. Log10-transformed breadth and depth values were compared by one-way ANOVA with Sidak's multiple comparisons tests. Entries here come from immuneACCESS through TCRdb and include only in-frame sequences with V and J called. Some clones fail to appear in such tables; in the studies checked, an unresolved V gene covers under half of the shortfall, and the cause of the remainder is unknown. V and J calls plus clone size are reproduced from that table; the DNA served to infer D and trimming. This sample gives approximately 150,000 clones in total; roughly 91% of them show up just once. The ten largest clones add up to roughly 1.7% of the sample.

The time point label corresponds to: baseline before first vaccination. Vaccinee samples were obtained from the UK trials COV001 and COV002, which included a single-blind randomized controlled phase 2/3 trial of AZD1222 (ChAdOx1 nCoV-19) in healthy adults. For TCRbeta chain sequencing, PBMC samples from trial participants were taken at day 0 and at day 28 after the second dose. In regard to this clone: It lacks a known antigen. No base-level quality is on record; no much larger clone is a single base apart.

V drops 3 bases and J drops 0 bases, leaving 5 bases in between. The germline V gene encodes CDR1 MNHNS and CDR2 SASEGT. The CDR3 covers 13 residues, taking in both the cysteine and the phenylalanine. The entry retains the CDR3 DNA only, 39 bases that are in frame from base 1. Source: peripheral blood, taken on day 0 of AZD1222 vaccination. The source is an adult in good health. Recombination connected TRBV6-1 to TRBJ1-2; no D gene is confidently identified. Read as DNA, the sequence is TGTGCCAGCAGTGAGACCGCTAACTATGGCTACACCTTC. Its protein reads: CASSETANYGYTF.